A selection of T cell receptor beta chains follows, all from one sample in a study of blood T cell repertoires in COVID-19. Here immunoSEQ multiplex PCR was the method, and the copy in TCRdb shows in-frame clones only, minus some. This sample has roughly 65,000 clones, with 70% to 85% found just once. The sample consisted of peripheral blood. Receptor source: a human donor in a cohort sampled during active COVID-19. Both conserved end residues are part of each CDR3. Fields, in order: CDR3 protein, CDR3 DNA, D gene, J gene, clone size, V gene. A D gene is named only where the DNA matches it firmly. Clone size is shown for a subset of rows, as once, few, many or a class of expanded clone.

CASSPKIPGTSGGDQETQYF | TGTGCCAGCAGCCCGAAAATACCCGGGACTAGCGGGGGAGACCAAGAGACCCAGTACTTC | TRBD2 | TRBJ2-5 | few | TRBV7-8
CASSRRGGSNQPQHF | TGTGCCAGCAGTCGACGGGGGGGCTCAAATCAGCCCCAGCATTTT | NA | TRBJ1-5 | few | TRBV6-5
CASSQDIRGLHQPQHF | TGCGCCAGCAGCCAAGATATCAGGGGGTTGCATCAGCCCCAGCATTTT | TRBD1 | TRBJ1-5 | NA | TRBV4-1
CASSPGQGRGNTGELFF | TGTGCCAGTAGCCCGGGACAGGGGAGAGGGAACACCGGGGAGCTGTTTTTT | TRBD1 | TRBJ2-2 | NA | TRBV19
CASSPYSGGGQNEQFF | TGTGCCAGCAGCCCGTATAGCGGGGGGGGACAAAATGAGCAGTTCTTC | TRBD2 | TRBJ2-1 | NA | TRBV4-2
CASSFSGARSYNEQFF | TGTGCCAGCAGTTTTAGCGGGGCGAGGTCCTACAATGAGCAGTTCTTC | TRBD2 | TRBJ2-1 | NA | TRBV2
CASRRPGTGGTGELFF | TGTGCCAGCAGACGTCCCGGGACAGGGGGCACCGGGGAGCTGTTTTTT | TRBD1 | TRBJ2-2 | NA | TRBV11-2
CASSYTGQGVEAFF | TGTGCCAGCAGTTATACCGGACAGGGGGTTGAAGCTTTCTTT | TRBD1 | TRBJ1-1 | NA | TRBV6-5
CASSYLGTQNGELFF | TGTGCCAGCAGTTACCTAGGGACTCAGAACGGGGAGCTGTTTTTT | NA | TRBJ2-2 | NA | TRBV28
CASSHTGAAGNTIYF | TGTGCCAGCAGCCATACAGGGGCGGCTGGAAACACCATATATTTT | TRBD1 | TRBJ1-3 | NA | TRBV4-2
CASRQGDSSYGYTF | TGTGCCAGCAGACAGGGAGACAGTAGCTATGGCTACACCTTC | NA | TRBJ1-2 | NA | TRBV6-5
CASSLRGGQNEQFF | TGTGCCAGCAGCTTGCGGGGGGGCCAAAATGAGCAGTTCTTC | TRBD2 | TRBJ2-1 | NA | TRBV11-3
CASSLAQGQETQYF | TGTGCCAGCAGTTTGGCGCAGGGCCAAGAGACCCAGTACTTC | NA | TRBJ2-5 | NA | TRBV28
CASSPGGPTDTQYF | TGCGCCAGCAGCCCGGGAGGGCCCACAGATACGCAGTATTTT | TRBD2 | TRBJ2-3 | NA | TRBV5-1
CASKGQMNTEAFF | TGTGCCAGCAAGGGACAGATGAACACTGAAGCTTTCTTT | TRBD1 | TRBJ1-1 | NA | TRBV2
CASSPAGTGGGTDTQYF | TGTGCCAGCAGCCCAGCCGGGACAGGGGGAGGCACAGATACGCAGTATTTT | TRBD1 | TRBJ2-3 | NA | TRBV28
CASSTYSGVDGELFF | TGTGCCAGTAGTACATATAGCGGGGTTGACGGGGAGCTGTTTTTT | TRBD2 | TRBJ2-2 | once | TRBV19
CASSLGGRGNTGELFF | TGTGCCAGCAGCTTAGGGGGCAGGGGGAACACCGGGGAGCTGTTTTTT | NA | TRBJ2-2 | NA | TRBV11-3
CASSGQGAYEQYF | TGTGCCAGCAGCGGACAGGGGGCATACGAGCAGTACTTC | TRBD1 | TRBJ2-7 | NA | TRBV9
CASSLSPGGAGELFF | TGTGCCAGCAGCTTAAGTCCAGGGGGAGCCGGGGAGCTGTTTTTT | TRBD1 | TRBJ2-2 | NA | TRBV7-9
CATSGGQDQPQHF | TGTGCCACCTCCGGGGGGCAGGATCAGCCCCAGCATTTT | NA | TRBJ1-5 | NA | TRBV6-5